The 8 T cell receptor beta chains in this list originate from one sample, sequenced in a study of blood T cell repertoires in COVID-19. The method was immunoSEQ multiplex PCR; TCRdb's version includes in-frame clones alone and lacks a portion of them. The data show about 120,000 clones, around 89% seen once. The sample comprised peripheral blood. The origin of the receptors is a woman in her sixties or seventies with COVID-19, enrolled during active disease.

The chain combines TRBV2 with TRBJ2-7, with a weak D call TRBD1 (5 bases). Germline V gives CDR1 SNHLY, CDR2 FYNNEI. V lost 11 bases and J lost 2, with 10 bases in between. The CDR3 covers 11 residues. CDR3 in amino acids: CAGQGAYEQYF. The DNA for the CDR3 is TGTGCCGGGCAAGGGGCCTACGAGCAGTACTTC.

The genes are TRBV19 and TRBJ1-5; D remains ambiguous. The V end was cut by 5 bases, the J end by 1 base, with 9 bases between. Germline V lookup: CDR1 LNHDA, CDR2 SQIVND (reference sequence). This CDR3 region has 14 residues. The CDR3 nucleotides read TGTGCCAGTAGTGCATCGGGAAGCAATCAGCCCCAGCATTTT. It specifies CASSASGSNQPQHF.

This CDR3 is CASSLFGTGEETQYF. The CDR3 DNA reads as TGTGCCAGCAGCTTATTTGGGACAGGCGAAGAGACCCAGTACTTC. The chain combines TRBV7-3 with TRBJ2-5; TRBD1 matches 8 bases. There are 15 residues in the CDR3. The trim removed 2 bases at V and 3 bases at J, leaving 5 bases unmatched. From germline, CDR1 is SGHTA and CDR2 FQGTGA.

This chain joins TRBV7-2 and TRBJ2-2; D gene uncertain. CDR3 length equals 11 residues. Germline CDR1 SGHTA, CDR2 FQGNSA. Trimming left V 2 bases short and J 8 bases short, with 3 bases between. CDR3 in DNA: TGTGCCAGCAGCTTACGGGGGGAGCTGTTTTTT. Its translation: CASSLRGELFF.

This clone appeared a single time. V gene TRBV6-5 combines with J gene TRBJ1-1; a possible D gene is TRBD1 (5 bases). The V gene lost 5 bases and the J gene lost 1 base, with 5 bases spanning the gap. The CDR3 has 12 residues. The germline V gene has CDR1 MNHEY and CDR2 SVGAGI. The CDR3 sequence is CASSRGNTEAFF. In nucleotides, the CDR3 is TGTGCCAGCAGTAGGGGGAACACTGAAGCTTTCTTT.

The V call is TRBV27, the J call TRBJ2-1; possible D gene TRBD2, 7 bases. The CDR3 is made up of 17 amino acids. The V gene lost 8 bases and the J gene lost 5 bases, with 25 bases spanning the gap. The germline gives CDR1 MNHEY, CDR2 SMNVEV (reference sequence). The CDR3 DNA sequence: TGTGCCAGCGAGGGGCCCCCTCAGGGGCGGGGGAACAATGAGCAGTTCTTC. Translating it yields CASEGPPQGRGNNEQFF.

V is TRBV7-8 and J is TRBJ2-7; D possibly corresponds to TRBD1 (7 bases). The CDR3 length is 14 residues. Trimming pared 5 bases from V and 0 bases from J, leaving 11 bases between. CDR1 is SGHVS, CDR2 FQNEAQ, per germline. CDR3 residues: CASSRGTVSYEQYF. The CDR3 nucleotides are TGTGCCAGCAGCCGCGGGACAGTCTCCTACGAGCAGTACTTC.

The chain recombines TRBV11-2 with TRBJ2-7; possibly TRBD2 for D (6 bases). Germline assignment: CDR1 SGHAT and CDR2 FQNNGV. Trimming pared 4 bases from V and 5 bases from J, leaving 30 bases between. This CDR3 region has 19 residues. CDR3 bases: TGTGCCAGCAGCTCAGGAAGCCGGGACTTGGGACGGCTTTCCAACGAGCAGTACTTC. Translating gives CASSSGSRDLGRLSNEQYF.